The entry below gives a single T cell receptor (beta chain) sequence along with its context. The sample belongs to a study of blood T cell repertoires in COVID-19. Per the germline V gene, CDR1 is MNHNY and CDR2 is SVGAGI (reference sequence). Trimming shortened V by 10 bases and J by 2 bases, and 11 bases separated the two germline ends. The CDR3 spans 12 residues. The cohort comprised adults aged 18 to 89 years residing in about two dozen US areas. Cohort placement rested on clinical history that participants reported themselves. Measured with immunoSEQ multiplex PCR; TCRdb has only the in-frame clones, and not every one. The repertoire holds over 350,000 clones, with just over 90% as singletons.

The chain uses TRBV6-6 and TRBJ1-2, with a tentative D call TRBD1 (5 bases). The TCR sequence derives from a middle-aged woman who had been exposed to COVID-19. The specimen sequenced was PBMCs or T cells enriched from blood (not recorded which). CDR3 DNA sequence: TGTGCCACTATGACAGAAAACTATGGCTACACCTTC. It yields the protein CATMTENYGYTF.